This passage covers 21 T cell receptor beta chains from one sample sequenced in a study of T cells in Graves' hyperthyroidism and ophthalmopathy. Authors of the study amplified TCR beta CDR3 regions from RNA transcripts. Initially, a first-round RT-PCR of the TCR CDR3 employed the HTBI primer set. TCRdb re-analysed the multiplex PCR reads in MiXCR, keeping a single row per CDR3 protein. The sample holds hundreds of thousands of distinct CDR3 sequences; more than 30% are singletons and the top ten take approximately 10%. Material: blood. All receptors come from a man between 18 and 29 years old with Graves' hyperthyroidism.

This clonotype appeared once. The V call is TRBV5-4, the J call TRBJ1-2, with 9 bases fitting TRBD1. The germline gives CDR1 SGHNT, CDR2 YYREEE (reference sequence). V was pared by 6 bases and J by 8 bases, with 8 bases of the junction left unmatched. The CDR3 extends over 13 amino acids. The CDR3 here is CASTMDRGDGYTF. The CDR3 coding sequence is TGTGCCAGCACCATGGACAGGGGTGACGGCTACACCTTC.

This clonotype showed up many times. The rearrangement uses TRBV7-6 and TRBJ2-5; 7 bases match TRBD2. Germline CDR1 SGHVS, CDR2 FNYEAQ. Trimming cost V 2 bases and J 5 bases; bases outside gene matches: 2. The CDR3 is made up of 13 amino acids. The CDR3 region is CASSLSGTETQYF. Here the CDR3 DNA reads TGTGCCAGCAGCTTAAGCGGGACGGAGACCCAGTACTTC.

The V call is TRBV20-1, the J call TRBJ1-1, with TRBD1 matching over 7 bases. Germline V lookup: CDR1 DFQATT, CDR2 SNEGSKA (reference sequence). The CDR3 consists of 15 residues. V was clipped by 7 bases and J by 0 bases; unmatched bases: 11. CDR3 loop: CSGRGTGVMNTEAFF. CDR3 nucleotide sequence: TGCAGTGGCCGGGGTACAGGGGTCATGAACACTGAAGCTTTCTTT.

The V gene is TRBV7-6, the J gene TRBJ2-2; D unclear. V was shortened by 5 bases and J by 2 bases, with 18 bases between the two germline ends. This CDR3 has 17 residues. Germline assignment: CDR1 SGHVS and CDR2 FNYEAQ. The CDR3 DNA reads TGTGCCAGCAGCCTAATAGGGCCATTTTCCAACACCGGGGAGCTGTTTTTT. Translating it yields CASSLIGPFSNTGELFF.

The rearrangement links TRBV7-8 to TRBJ2-5; D is undetermined. V shed 0 bases and J shed 2 bases, with 7 bases lying between them. The CDR3 has 14 residues. Germline CDR1 SGHVS, CDR2 FQNEAQ. CDR3 residues: CASSLADGQETQYF. CDR3 DNA: TGTGCCAGCAGCTTAGCCGACGGTCAAGAGACCCAGTACTTC.

This chain joins TRBV2 and TRBJ2-2; 13 bases match TRBD2. The germline gives CDR1 SNHLY, CDR2 FYNNEI. CDR3 length: 16 amino acids. The trim removed 10 bases at V and 7 bases at J, leaving 12 bases unmatched. The chain's CDR3 is CANRVLAGGQDGELFF. The CDR3 DNA sequence: TGTGCCAACAGAGTACTAGCGGGGGGGCAAGACGGGGAGCTGTTTTTT.

This clonotype showed up many times. One end of the junction is discordant with germline, which a read error may explain. The chain carries TRBV19 and TRBJ1-1, with a weak D call TRBD1 (5 bases). This CDR3 has 10 amino acids. Germline V gene sequence: CDR1 LNHDA, CDR2 SQIVND (reference sequence). The CDR3 bases are TGTGCCACGGTCTCCGGGGCCCCTTACTTT. Encoded protein: CATVSGAPYF.

This clonotype turned up a few times. The V and J genes are TRBV13 and TRBJ2-7; maybe TRBD2 (6 bases). Germline CDR1 is PRHDT and CDR2 is FYEKMQ (reference sequence). The V end lost 1 base, the J end lost 3 bases, and 13 bases lay between the germline ends. This CDR3 has 15 residues. For the CDR3, the DNA is TGTGCCAGCAGCTTAGACGGGAGTGCCGTCTACGAGCAGTACTTC. It codes for CASSLDGSAVYEQYF.

Of note for this clonotype: This may come from a read error, since a much larger clone is one base off. The chain recombines TRBV10-3 with TRBJ1-2; no clear D gene. The germline CDR1 and CDR2 sequences are ENHRY and SYGVKD. This CDR3 is built from 13 residues. V was cut by 5 bases and J by 7 bases, with 14 bases left in between. The CDR3 DNA is TGTGCCATCAGTTATGAGCGGGGTGCTGGCTACACCTTC. Residues: CAISYERGAGYTF.

In its sample, this clonotype was seen a few times. The chain uses TRBV7-2 and TRBJ2-2, with D maybe TRBD1 (6 bases). Germline-derived CDR1 and CDR2 are SGHTA and FQGNSA. V lost 5 bases, J lost 0 bases, and 13 bases lay in between. This CDR3 contains 16 residues. The CDR3 spells CASSPGTTTNTGELFF. CDR3 sequence (DNA): TGTGCCAGCAGCCCGGGGACAACCACGAACACCGGGGAGCTGTTTTTT.

There are a few counts of this clonotype. The gene calls are TRBV7-9 and TRBJ2-7; unclear D gene. The V end lost 2 bases, the J end lost 5 bases, and 19 bases lay between the germline ends. CDR1 and CDR2 from the germline V gene are SEHNR and FQNEAQ (reference sequence). This CDR3 has 16 residues. CDR3 coding DNA: TGTGCCAGCAGCTTAACGGGCCGGTATCCGGGCGACGAGCAGTACTTC. Protein sequence: CASSLTGRYPGDEQYF.

The table lists this clonotype with a few counts. V usage is TRBV19 and J usage is TRBJ2-2; 12 bases line up with TRBD2. Germline loops: CDR1 LNHDA, CDR2 SQIVND (reference sequence). CDR3 length equals 17 residues. Trimming at V came to 1 base and at J to 5 bases, leaving 5 bases not matched to a gene. CDR3 in DNA: TGTGCCAGTAGTATAGCGACTAGCGGGAGTTGGACCGGGGAGCTGTTTTTT. Residues: CASSIATSGSWTGELFF.

The V gene is TRBV29-1, the J gene TRBJ2-2; the D gene is possibly TRBD2 (6 bases). Germline V gives CDR1 SQVTM, CDR2 ANQGSEA. This CDR3 contains 13 residues. The ends were cut back, 1 base at V and 7 bases at J, with 10 bases in the middle. Here the CDR3 DNA reads TGCAGCGTTGAAGCGGGGGACGGCGGGGAGCTGTTTTTT. This encodes CSVEAGDGGELFF.

This clonotype was counted only a few times. The gene calls are TRBV9 and TRBJ2-7; D not certain. CDR1 and CDR2 from the germline V gene are SGDLS and YYNGEE. This CDR3 is built from 16 residues. Trimming removed 2 bases from V and 4 bases from J, with 19 bases in between. The CDR3 here is CASSVGLVPSPYEQYF. In DNA, the CDR3 is TGTGCCAGCAGCGTTGGTCTAGTCCCAAGCCCATACGAGCAGTACTTC.

Here the CDR3 DNA reads TGTGCCAGCAGAGATTCTAGCGGGGGCACAGATACGCAGTATTTT. Its translation is CASRDSSGGTDTQYF. This chain links TRBV2 with TRBJ2-3, with 9 bases lining up with TRBD2. The germline gives CDR1 SNHLY, CDR2 FYNNEI. The V gene end was trimmed by 6 bases and the J gene end by 1 base; junction bases not matched to a gene: 5. The CDR3 spans 15 residues. The entire variable domain, with the rest obtained from reference TRBV2 and TRBJ2-3, is as follows: EPEVTQTPSHQVTQMGQEVILRCVPISNHLYFYWYRQILGQKVEFLVSFYNNEISEKSEIFDDQFSVERPDGSNFTLKIRSTKLEDSAMYFCASRDSSGGTDTQYFGPGTRLTVL.

This chain joins TRBV4-1 and TRBJ2-5; 8 bases agree with TRBD2. CDR1 and CDR2 from the germline V gene are MGHRA and YSYEKL. V dropped 4 bases and J dropped 2; count of bases not matched to a gene: 6. CDR3 length equals 15 residues. This CDR3 is CASSRVAGQQETQYF. DNA for the CDR3: TGCGCCAGCAGCCGAGTAGCGGGACAACAAGAGACCCAGTACTTC.

The chain links TRBV6-1 to TRBJ1-2; a possible D gene is TRBD1 (6 bases). V was clipped by 8 bases and J by 8 bases, with 18 bases between them. Germline CDR1 reads MNHNS; CDR2 reads SASEGT. This CDR3 spans 13 amino acids. CDR3 coding DNA: TGTGCCAGCTCTACAGGGCCCGCGGGGGGCTACACCTTC. This sequence encodes CASSTGPAGGYTF.

There are a few counts of this clonotype. This chain joins TRBV6-5 and TRBJ1-3; D might be TRBD1 (5 bases). V lost 5 bases and J lost 0, with 8 bases in between. Germline loops: CDR1 MNHEY, CDR2 SVGAGI. The CDR3 has 14 residues. As DNA, the CDR3 is TGTGCCAGCAGTGCAGGGAACTCTGGAAACACCATATATTTT. This codes for CASSAGNSGNTIYF.

The chain joins TRBV4-1 to TRBJ2-5; D is unclear. CDR3 length: 14 amino acids. V shed 0 bases and J shed 4 bases, with 9 bases lying between them. Germline values: CDR1 MGHRA, CDR2 YSYEKL. The CDR3 loop is CASSQEPEGETQYF. The CDR3 nucleotides are TGCGCCAGCAGCCAAGAACCAGAAGGAGAGACCCAGTACTTC.

The chain employs TRBV4-1 and TRBJ1-2, with a weak D call TRBD1 (5 bases). The ends were cut back, 4 bases at V and 6 bases at J, with 18 bases in the middle. This CDR3 region has 15 residues. CDR1 and CDR2 (germline): MGHRA, YSYEKL. This CDR3 is CASSLSWGVTDGYTF. In DNA form, the CDR3 reads TGCGCCAGCAGCCTAAGCTGGGGGGTTACGGATGGCTACACCTTC.

On this clonotype itself: Likely a read error: the CDR3 ends without its conserved phenylalanine or tryptophan. The limits of the CDR3 on the DNA are not certain, so only TCRdb's listed CDR3 is given. The J gene is TRBJ1-1, the V gene TRBV29-1; the table assigns TRBD1, which was not confirmed against the DNA. Per the germline V gene, CDR1 is SQVTM and CDR2 is ANQGSEA. The CDR3 spans 9 residues, counting both ends. The CDR3 sequence: CSGDRGGID.